A selection of T cell receptor beta chains follows, all from one sample in a study of CD8 T cells in ankylosing spondylitis. TCRdb used MiXCR to reprocess the 5' RACE reads, holding one entry per CDR3 protein. Of over 450,000 distinct CDR3 sequences listed, about 12% are singletons. The sample was blood, either unsorted or a sorted T cell fraction (not recorded which). The receptor set was obtained from a male donor with ankylosing spondylitis. Both conserved end residues are part of each CDR3. The D gene is left open where the match is weak. Only some rows state a clone size, as once, few, many or a class for expanded clones.

d_gene	v_gene	j_gene	abundance	CDR3aa	CDR3nt
-	TRBV5-5	TRBJ1-1	few	CASSLDWSYAAPGAFF	TGTGCCAGCAGCTTGGATTGGTCGTATGCGGCCCCGGGGGCTTTCTTT
-	TRBV7-9	TRBJ2-1	many	CASSLGLANYNEQFF	TGCGCCAGCAGCTTAGGTCTAGCGAACTACAATGAGCAGTTCTTC
-	TRBV6-2/TRBV6-3	TRBJ2-5	few	CASSSDRGQGLASFRETQYF	TGTGCCAGCAGCTCGGACAGGGGGCAGGGACTAGCGAGTTTTCGAGAGACCCAGTACTTC
-	TRBV12-3/TRBV12-4	TRBJ1-1	many	CASSFRGANTEAFF	TGTGCCAGCAGTTTCCGGGGGGCGAACACTGAAGCTTTCTTT
TRBD1	TRBV30	TRBJ1-2	once	CAWSAGGNGYTF	TGTGCCTGGAGTGCAGGGGGCAATGGCTACACCTTC
-	TRBV9	TRBJ1-1	-	CASRAAGAAEAFF	TGTGCCAGCAGGGCGGCGGGGGCGGCTGAAGCTTTCTTT
-	TRBV9	TRBJ2-2	few	CASSVGLAPGELFF	TGTGCCAGCAGCGTAGGTCTAGCCCCCGGGGAGCTGTTTTTT
-	TRBV12-3/TRBV12-4	TRBJ1-1	-	CASSYGGRNTEAFF	TGTGCCAGCAGTTACGGGGGAAGGAACACTGAAGCTTTCTTT
-	TRBV6-1	TRBJ1-3	-	CASSEANISGNTIYF	TGTGCCAGCAGTGAGGCCAACATCTCTGGAAACACCATATATTTT
-	TRBV7-9	TRBJ2-1	-	CASIPFGGSSHNEQFF	TGTGCCAGCATTCCTTTTGGAGGGAGTTCCCACAATGAGCAGTTCTTC
-	TRBV27	TRBJ1-1	many	CASSLFGTGSEAFF	TGTGCCAGCAGTTTATTTGGGACCGGTAGTGAAGCTTTCTTT
-	TRBV2	TRBJ1-5	-	CAASDGNQPQHF	TGTGCCGCTTCGGACGGCAATCAGCCCCAGCATTTT
-	TRBV25-1	TRBJ2-3	few	CASSESGTQYF	TGTGCCAGCAGTGAATCGGGTACGCAGTATTTT
TRBD2	TRBV20-1	TRBJ2-1	-	CSAQGSSGVRNEQFF	TGCAGTGCCCAAGGTTCTAGCGGGGTTCGCAATGAGCAGTTCTTC
-	TRBV2	TRBJ1-2	-	CASSAGGRVYGYTF	TGTGCCAGCAGTGCGGGGGGCAGGGTGTATGGCTACACCTTC
TRBD1	TRBV20-1	TRBJ1-4	-	CSAGTGVNEKLFF	TGCAGTGCCGGGACAGGAGTTAATGAAAAACTGTTTTTT
-	TRBV6-1	TRBJ1-2	few	CASRSGAGDYGYTF	TGTGCCAGCAGGTCGGGGGCCGGGGACTATGGCTACACCTTC
TRBD1	TRBV24-1	TRBJ1-5	few	CATSHRQGNQPQHF	TGTGCCACCAGTCACAGACAGGGGAATCAGCCCCAGCATTTT
-	TRBV20-1	TRBJ1-2	-	CSAKAQGTYGYTF	TGCAGTGCTAAAGCACAGGGCACCTATGGCTACACCTTC